The 28 T cell receptor beta chains listed next were all sequenced from one sample in a study of cytomegalovirus exposure and HLA in healthy donors. Sequencing used immunoSEQ multiplex PCR; TCRdb keeps in-frame clones, though not all of them. Seen here are about 150,000 clones, roughly 86% observed once, and the top ten hold approximately 2.2%. The specimen was PBMCs. These receptors were collected from a human donor in good health.

The rearrangement uses TRBV9 and TRBJ1-2; 10 nucleotides agree with TRBD1. The CDR3 contains 15 residues. V trimming: 5 bases; J trimming: 8 bases; junction bases outside the gene matches: 12. CDR1 and CDR2 (germline): SGDLS, YYNGEE. CDR3 bases: TGTGCCAGCAGTTACCCCGGACAGGGGGTTCGAGGCTACACCTTC. It codes for CASSYPGQGVRGYTF.

The chain recombines TRBV6-6 with TRBJ2-1, with D uncertain. Germline CDR1 and CDR2: MNHNY and SVGAGI (reference sequence). This CDR3 spans 13 amino acids. The V end lost 7 bases, the J end lost 3 bases, and 10 bases lay between the germline ends. CDR3 region: CASTIQDYNEQFF. The CDR3 nucleotides are TGTGCCAGCACTATTCAGGACTACAATGAGCAGTTCTTC.

The CDR3 spells CASSVREASNYGYTF. The CDR3 nucleotides are TGTGCCAGCAGCGTCAGGGAGGCTTCTAACTATGGCTACACCTTC. The V gene is TRBV9, the J gene TRBJ1-2, with D possibly TRBD1 on 5 matching bases. The CDR3 totals 15 residues. The germline V gene encodes CDR1 SGDLS and CDR2 YYNGEE. The V end was cut by 2 bases, the J end by 0 bases, with 11 bases between. The full variable domain, its missing parts supplied by reference TRBV9 and TRBJ1-2, is DSGVTQTPKHLITATGQRVTLRCSPRSGDLSVYWYQQSLDQGLQFLIQYYNGEERAKGNILERFSAQQFPDLHSELNLSSLELGDSALYFCASSVREASNYGYTFGSGTRLTVV.

The table lists this clone with a few counts. This chain connects TRBV6-5 to TRBJ2-1, with 7 nucleotides matching TRBD1. V was pared by 6 bases and J by 7 bases, with 6 bases of the junction left unmatched. This CDR3 is 13 amino acids long. Germline loops: CDR1 MNHEY, CDR2 SVGAGI. CDR3 sequence (DNA): TGTGCCAGCAGCGAGACAGGGCTTAATGAGCAGTTCTTC. This sequence encodes CASSETGLNEQFF.

The chain employs TRBV2 and TRBJ2-3; 12 bases are a match to TRBD2. The CDR3 is made up of 16 amino acids. The germline V gene encodes CDR1 SNHLY and CDR2 FYNNEI. The V segment lost 5 bases and the J segment 5 bases; nucleotides outside the gene matches: 8. CDR3 protein: CASSLLTSGRIDTQYF. The DNA of the CDR3 is TGTGCCAGCAGTCTCCTGACTAGCGGGAGAATAGATACGCAGTATTTT. Full variable domain (remainder filled in from reference TRBV2 and TRBJ2-3): EPEVTQTPSHQVTQMGQEVILRCVPISNHLYFYWYRQILGQKVEFLVSFYNNEISEKSEIFDDQFSVERPDGSNFTLKIRSTKLEDSAMYFCASSLLTSGRIDTQYFGPGTRLTVL.

This clone was counted many times. The chain employs TRBV10-3 and TRBJ1-6; a possible D gene is TRBD1 (5 bases). Trimming stripped 2 bases from V and 10 bases from J, with 24 bases between. The CDR3 spans 18 residues. Germline V gene data show CDR1 as ENHRY and CDR2 as SYGVKD. The CDR3 coding sequence is TGTGCCATCAGTGAGCGGGCCCAGGGAGGAGGGAAGTACTCACCCCTCCACTTT. It codes for CAISERAQGGGKYSPLHF.

CDR3 protein: CASSLGGTSAYEQYF. CDR3 coding DNA: TGCGCCAGCAGCTTGGGAGGGACTAGCGCCTACGAGCAGTACTTC. The chain employs TRBV5-1 and TRBJ2-7, with 10 bases aligning to TRBD2. V was clipped by 0 bases and J by 2 bases; unmatched bases: 2. Per the germline V gene, CDR1 is SGHRS and CDR2 is YFSETQ. This CDR3 contains 15 residues.

This clone was seen just once. The chain links TRBV9 to TRBJ1-1; D gene unclear. Germline CDR1 is SGDLS and CDR2 is YYNGEE. V was trimmed by 0 bases and J by 5 bases, leaving 8 bases between them. CDR3 size: 13 residues. The CDR3 DNA reads TGTGCCAGCAGCGTAGCTGCGGGGACTGAAGCTTTCTTT. This sequence encodes CASSVAAGTEAFF.

The chain's CDR3 is CASSEFPQSNTEAFF. CDR3 DNA sequence: TGCGCCAGCAGTGAATTCCCCCAATCAAACACTGAAGCTTTCTTT. The gene calls are TRBV10-2 and TRBJ1-1; D remains unclear. The CDR3 consists of 15 residues. V was clipped by 3 bases and J by 2 bases, with 13 bases between them. Germline V gives CDR1 WSHSY, CDR2 SAAADI.

The rearrangement links TRBV9 to TRBJ2-5; TRBD2 matches at 8 bases. Losses at the gene ends were 2 bases for V and 3 bases for J; bases not matched to a gene: 6. Germline V gene data show CDR1 as SGDLS and CDR2 as YYNGEE. This CDR3 is 15 amino acids long. The CDR3 sequence is CASSVTGTREETQYF. The CDR3 DNA reads TGTGCCAGCAGCGTTACCGGGACTAGAGAAGAGACCCAGTACTTC.

The V and J genes are TRBV5-6 and TRBJ2-7, with TRBD2 identical over 12 bases. Germline loops: CDR1 SGHDT, CDR2 YYEEEE. V dropped 3 bases and J dropped 3; count of bases not matched to a gene: 1. There are 14 residues in the CDR3. CDR3 residues: CASSWTSGVYEQYF. The CDR3 DNA reads as TGTGCCAGCAGCTGGACTAGCGGGGTCTACGAGCAGTACTTC. Complete variable domain (other parts from reference TRBV5-6 and TRBJ2-7): DAGVTQSPTHLIKTRGQQVTLRCSPKSGHDTVSWYQQALGQGPQFIFQYYEEEERQRGNFPDRFSGHQFPNYSSELNVNALLLGDSALYLCASSWTSGVYEQYFGPGTRLTVT.

This chain joins TRBV9 and TRBJ2-3; TRBD2 agrees at 7 bases. The CDR3 runs to 15 residues. The ends lost 2 bases at V and 4 bases at J; junction bases unmatched: 7. CDR1 is SGDLS and CDR2 is YYNGEE in the germline V gene. CDR3 protein: CASSVRGGSADTQYF. The CDR3 nucleotides are TGTGCCAGCAGCGTGCGCGGGGGTAGCGCAGATACGCAGTATTTT.

The chain has TRBV19 and TRBJ1-6; possibly TRBD1 for D (5 bases). CDR3 size: 16 residues. Germline values: CDR1 LNHDA, CDR2 SQIVND (reference sequence). V lost 6 bases, J lost 10 bases, and 22 bases lay in between. In nucleotides, the CDR3 is TGTGCCAGTAGGCCCCCCGCAGCAGGGTTGGCCTCACCCCTCCACTTT. Protein: CASRPPAAGLASPLHF.

V usage is TRBV6-4 and J usage is TRBJ2-3, with 8 bases fitting TRBD2. V lost 3 bases and J lost 1; bases outside the gene matches: 0. From germline, CDR1 is MRHNA and CDR2 SNTAGT. The CDR3 extends over 14 amino acids. CDR3 bases: TGTGCCAGCAGTGAGCGGGGGGGCACAGATACGCAGTATTTT. Protein product: CASSERGGTDTQYF.

The V call is TRBV7-2, the J call TRBJ1-1; 8 bases fit TRBD1. CDR1 and CDR2 (germline): SGHTA, FQGNSA. With 1 base clipped from V and 4 bases from J, the junction kept 2 bases outside the gene matches. This CDR3 spans 14 amino acids. CDR3 DNA sequence: TGTGCCAGCAGCTTAGGACAGGGGATCACTGAAGCTTTCTTT. Translating it yields CASSLGQGITEAFF.

This clone was picked up a small number of times. This chain connects TRBV2 to TRBJ1-5; the match to TRBD1 covers 7 bases. The CDR3 is 14 residues long. V was clipped by 3 bases and J by 3 bases; unmatched bases: 2. Germline V CDR1 and CDR2: SNHLY, FYNNEI. This chain's CDR3 is CASSEGQNNQPQHF. CDR3 in DNA: TGTGCCAGCAGTGAGGGACAGAACAATCAGCCCCAGCATTTT. The complete variable domain, with remaining parts taken from reference TRBV2 and TRBJ1-5, reads EPEVTQTPSHQVTQMGQEVILRCVPISNHLYFYWYRQILGQKVEFLVSFYNNEISEKSEIFDDQFSVERPDGSNFTLKIRSTKLEDSAMYFCASSEGQNNQPQHFGDGTRLSIL.

This sequence joins TRBV7-9 and TRBJ2-2; 8 nucleotides match TRBD1. From germline, CDR1 is SEHNR and CDR2 FQNEAQ (reference sequence). With 2 bases clipped from V and 6 bases from J, the junction kept 2 bases outside the gene matches. The CDR3 extends over 14 amino acids. The CDR3 region has the DNA TGTGCCAGCAGCTTACAGGGGGCGCCCGGGGAGCTGTTTTTT. Its translation is CASSLQGAPGELFF.

The rearrangement links TRBV7-9 to TRBJ2-7; a weak D match, TRBD2 (6 bases). V lost 4 bases and J 4 bases, leaving 14 bases between the germline ends. The CDR3 spans 14 residues. In germline, CDR1 is SEHNR, CDR2 FQNEAQ (reference sequence). The CDR3 loop is CASSSSEGTYEQYF. CDR3 coding DNA: TGTGCCAGCAGCTCTAGCGAGGGAACTTACGAGCAGTACTTC.

V gene TRBV10-3 combines with J gene TRBJ1-2, with D perhaps matching TRBD1 (6 bases). V was pared by 8 bases and J by 5 bases, with 18 bases between. The CDR3 length is 14 residues. Germline-derived CDR1 and CDR2 are ENHRY and SYGVKD. The CDR3: CAIGAGEIGYGYTF. DNA for the CDR3: TGTGCCATCGGCGCAGGGGAAATAGGGTATGGCTACACCTTC.

The rearrangement uses TRBV6-5 and TRBJ1-4; possibly TRBD1 for D (5 bases). This CDR3 spans 14 amino acids. Germline CDR1 MNHEY, CDR2 SVGAGI. V was clipped by 1 base and J by 4 bases, with 7 bases between them. The DNA of the CDR3 is TGTGCCAGCAGTTACTGGGGGGATAATGAAAAACTGTTTTTT. Encoded protein: CASSYWGDNEKLFF.

This chain connects TRBV27 to TRBJ1-2; D is unresolved. The germline V gene has CDR1 MNHEY and CDR2 SMNVEV (reference sequence). The CDR3 has 12 amino acids. V lost 5 bases and J lost 6, with 10 bases in between. The CDR3 region is CASSNLLDGYTF. CDR3 in DNA: TGTGCCAGCAGTAATCTACTGGATGGCTACACCTTC.

As DNA, the CDR3 is TGTGCCAGCAGTCAGGCAGGGGGCCGTACCGGGGAGCTGTTTTTT. It codes for CASSQAGGRTGELFF. The chain combines TRBV5-4 with TRBJ2-2; TRBD1 matches at 8 bases. This CDR3 comprises 15 residues. CDR1 is SGHNT, CDR2 YYREEE, per germline (reference sequence). J was trimmed by 5 bases and V by 5 bases; bases with no gene match: 8.

Of note for this clone: Additional DNA sequences in this sample encode the identical CDR3. The chain uses TRBV18 and TRBJ2-7, with D possibly being TRBD2 (6 bases). The V gene's germline CDR1 is KGHSH and CDR2 LQKENI. Trimming stripped 3 bases from V and 2 bases from J, with 11 bases between. The CDR3 runs to 14 residues. Here the CDR3 reads CASSPGTGAYEQYF. Written as DNA, the CDR3 is TGTGCCAGCTCACCTGGGACTGGGGCCTACGAGCAGTACTTC.

V usage is TRBV30 and J usage is TRBJ2-5; 10 bases map to TRBD1. V dropped 1 base and J dropped 7; count of bases not matched to a gene: 12. Germline CDR1 GTSNPN, CDR2 SVGIG (reference sequence). The CDR3 spans 16 residues. CDR3 nucleotide sequence: TGTGCCTGGAGTGACGGACAGGGGGTTGTTTATGGGACCCAGTACTTC. Translated, it gives CAWSDGQGVVYGTQYF.

In DNA form, the CDR3 reads TGTGCCAGTAGGCGAGCGGGAGAATCGGTAGATACGCAGTATTTT. Protein: CASRRAGESVDTQYF. The chain employs TRBV19 and TRBJ2-3, with TRBD2 identical over 8 bases. V lost 6 bases, J lost 5 bases, and 10 bases stayed unmatched. This CDR3 is 15 amino acids long. Looked up from germline, CDR1 is LNHDA and CDR2 is SQIVND (reference sequence).

This sequence joins TRBV5-6 and TRBJ2-7, with 9 bases matching TRBD1. Trimming at V came to 4 bases and at J to 2 bases, leaving 10 bases not matched to a gene. The germline V gene encodes CDR1 SGHDT and CDR2 YYEEEE. CDR3 size: 16 residues. The CDR3 is CASSILTGGVAYEQYF. CDR3 DNA: TGTGCCAGCAGCATACTGACAGGGGGGGTGGCCTACGAGCAGTACTTC.

This clone came up once. This sequence joins TRBV4-1 and TRBJ1-4; D is unresolved. Per germline, CDR1 MGHRA and CDR2 YSYEKL. The CDR3 runs 15 residues. Trimming pared 1 base from V and 1 base from J, leaving 7 bases between. In nucleotides, the CDR3 is TGCGCCAGCAGCCAAGTCCGGGGAACTAATGAAAAACTGTTTTTT. Its protein is CASSQVRGTNEKLFF.

Only a few counts were recorded for this clone. The J gene is TRBJ2-1, the V gene TRBV11-2; D possibly corresponds to TRBD2 (5 bases). V dropped 3 bases and J dropped 1 base, with 10 bases sitting between them. The CDR3 is 15 residues long. CDR1 SGHAT and CDR2 FQNNGV come from the germline V gene. For the CDR3, the DNA is TGTGCCAGCAGCTTTACCGGGAATTCCTACAATGAGCAGTTCTTC. It translates to CASSFTGNSYNEQFF.